Listed below are T cell receptor beta chains from one sample, sequenced in a study of cytomegalovirus exposure and HLA in healthy donors. Clones were read by immunoSEQ multiplex PCR, and TCRdb kept only the in-frame ones, dropping some. Recorded for this sample: about 130,000 clones. The sample was PBMCs. The source is a young man in good health and CMV-seronegative. Both conserved end residues are part of each CDR3. A D gene is named only where the DNA matches it firmly.

J gene: TRBJ2-7; V gene: TRBV7-9; D gene: TRBD2; CDR3 DNA: TGTGCCAGCAGCTTGGGACTAGCGACCGCCTACGAGCAGTACTTC; CDR3 protein: CASSLGLATAYEQYF
J gene: TRBJ1-3; V gene: TRBV7-9; D gene: NA; CDR3 DNA: TGTGCCAGCACCCTGGGGAGCGGGGAGGCCTCAAGGGCTGGAAACACCATATATTTT; CDR3 protein: CASTLGSGEASRAGNTIYF
J gene: TRBJ2-5; V gene: TRBV9; D gene: TRBD1; CDR3 DNA: TGTGCCAGCGGACCAGGGGGACCGTACCAAGAGACCCAGTACTTC; CDR3 protein: CASGPGGPYQETQYF
J gene: TRBJ2-7; V gene: TRBV15; D gene: NA; CDR3 DNA: TGTGCCACCAGCTTGGACAGCTCCTACGAGCAGTACTTC; CDR3 protein: CATSLDSSYEQYF
J gene: TRBJ2-3; V gene: TRBV7-6; D gene: TRBD2; CDR3 DNA: TGTGCCAGCAGTCCCCTAGCGGGGGGCTCAAGCACAGATACGCAGTATTTT; CDR3 protein: CASSPLAGGSSTDTQYF
J gene: TRBJ2-7; V gene: TRBV6-1; D gene: NA; CDR3 DNA: TGTGCCAGCAGATGGTCCGCGACTCCGACCTACGAGCAGTACTTC; CDR3 protein: CASRWSATPTYEQYF
J gene: TRBJ2-5; V gene: TRBV19; D gene: TRBD2; CDR3 DNA: TGTGCCAGTAGTAGAGTAGGGACTAGCGCGAACCAAGAGACCCAGTACTTC; CDR3 protein: CASSRVGTSANQETQYF
J gene: TRBJ2-6; V gene: TRBV5-1; D gene: TRBD1; CDR3 DNA: TGCGCCAGCAGCTCCCGCCTCCGGGACAGGGGTGTATCTGGGGCCAACGTCCTGACTTTC; CDR3 protein: CASSSRLRDRGVSGANVLTF
J gene: TRBJ2-7; V gene: TRBV19; D gene: TRBD2; CDR3 DNA: TGTCTCCGAGGTAGCGGGAGGGGGGAGCAGTACTTC; CDR3 protein: CLRGSGRGEQYF
J gene: TRBJ2-3; V gene: TRBV25-1; D gene: TRBD1; CDR3 DNA: TGTGCCAGCACCGGGACAGAAGGCACAGATACGCAGTATTTT; CDR3 protein: CASTGTEGTDTQYF
J gene: TRBJ1-2; V gene: TRBV29-1; D gene: NA; CDR3 DNA: TGCAGCGTTTCGGGGTTCTGGGGCTACACCTTC; CDR3 protein: CSVSGFWGYTF
J gene: TRBJ2-7; V gene: TRBV6-1; D gene: TRBD2; CDR3 DNA: TGTGCCAGCAGTGAATTTCCACTAGCGGGAGGGCCCACGAACGAGCAGTACTTC; CDR3 protein: CASSEFPLAGGPTNEQYF
J gene: TRBJ2-7; V gene: TRBV30; D gene: TRBD1; CDR3 DNA: TGTGCCTGGACGGACAGGGCGTTGGACGAGCAGTACTTC; CDR3 protein: CAWTDRALDEQYF
J gene: TRBJ2-4; V gene: TRBV7-2; D gene: NA; CDR3 DNA: TGTGCCAGCAGCTTAGCCGAGCGTTTGAGGGGGAAAGCTAAAAACATTCAGTACTTC; CDR3 protein: CASSLAERLRGKAKNIQYF
J gene: TRBJ1-1; V gene: TRBV5-1; D gene: TRBD1; CDR3 DNA: TGCGCCAGCAGCCCCCGGAGGGGGCTTGACACTGAAGCTTTCTTT; CDR3 protein: CASSPRRGLDTEAFF
J gene: TRBJ1-5; V gene: TRBV19; D gene: TRBD1; CDR3 DNA: TGTGCCAGTAGTATCGGGAGGGGGCTGGCCCAGCATTTT; CDR3 protein: CASSIGRGLAQHF
J gene: TRBJ2-1; V gene: TRBV4-3; D gene: TRBD2; CDR3 DNA: TGCGCCAGCAGCCTCCAGGCTAGCGGGAGTTCCCATGAGCAGTTCTTC; CDR3 protein: CASSLQASGSSHEQFF
J gene: TRBJ2-1; V gene: TRBV19; D gene: NA; CDR3 DNA: TGTGCCAGTAGTACCTCACAGATAAGCAATGAGCAGTTCTTC; CDR3 protein: CASSTSQISNEQFF
J gene: TRBJ1-4; V gene: TRBV28; D gene: NA; CDR3 DNA: TGTGCCAGCAGTCGCCCCGTAATTATCTATCTGTTTTTT; CDR3 protein: CASSRPVIIYLFF
J gene: TRBJ1-1; V gene: TRBV18; D gene: NA; CDR3 DNA: TGTGCCAGCTCACCACAGGATCAGGTGCTATACACTGAAGCTTTCTTT; CDR3 protein: CASSPQDQVLYTEAFF
J gene: TRBJ1-3; V gene: TRBV4-2; D gene: NA; CDR3 DNA: TGTGCCAGCAGCCAAGATTTGCGACAGCAATCTGGAAACACCATATATTTT; CDR3 protein: CASSQDLRQQSGNTIYF
J gene: TRBJ2-7; V gene: TRBV14; D gene: NA; CDR3 DNA: TGTGCCAGCAGCCGCGGGACGGGTGGCTCCTACGAGCAGTACTTC; CDR3 protein: CASSRGTGGSYEQYF
J gene: TRBJ1-2; V gene: TRBV4-2; D gene: NA; CDR3 DNA: TGTGCCAGCAGCCAAGGGATTGGGGGCCCCGCGGACTATGGCTACACCTTC; CDR3 protein: CASSQGIGGPADYGYTF
J gene: TRBJ1-2; V gene: TRBV27; D gene: NA; CDR3 DNA: TGTGCGAGCAAGAGAGCGGGAAACTATGGCTACACCTTC; CDR3 protein: CASKRAGNYGYTF